These 10 T cell receptor beta chains were sequenced from one sample in a study of T cell responses to AZD1222 COVID-19 vaccine. Sequencing used immunoSEQ multiplex PCR; TCRdb keeps in-frame clones, though not all of them. Here the sample spans more than 100,000 clones, 80% to 90% being singletons. The sequencing here drew on peripheral blood, taken on day 0 of AZD1222 vaccination. These receptors all come from an adult in good health.

In this sample, this clone turned up once. The chain joins TRBV24-1 to TRBJ2-1; 7 bases are a match to TRBD1. The V segment lost 1 base and the J segment 8 bases; nucleotides outside the gene matches: 10. The V gene's germline CDR1 is KGHDR and CDR2 SFDVKD. This CDR3 contains 16 residues. Here the CDR3 reads CATSDLSQGVADEQFF. CDR3 nucleotides: TGTGCCACCAGTGATTTAAGTCAGGGGGTTGCGGATGAGCAGTTCTTC.

This rearrangement joins TRBV18 to TRBJ1-5; 7 bases are shared with TRBD1. Germline loops: CDR1 KGHSH, CDR2 LQKENI. The V gene end was trimmed by 2 bases and the J gene end by 4 bases; junction bases not matched to a gene: 2. This CDR3 contains 14 residues. The CDR3 DNA reads as TGTGCCAGCTCACCAGGGACAGTGAATCAGCCCCAGCATTTT. As protein: CASSPGTVNQPQHF.

The gene calls are TRBV19 and TRBJ1-1, with D unclear. The CDR3 loop spans 12 amino acids. Germline values: CDR1 LNHDA, CDR2 SQIVND (reference sequence). Trimming removed 7 bases at V and 3 bases at J, with 9 bases between. The CDR3 coding sequence is TGTGCCAGTACCTTTGGGCACACTGAAGCTTTCTTT. Translation gives CASTFGHTEAFF.

CDR3 DNA sequence: TGTGCCAGCAGCCTTCCGACAGGCGGGAGTCAGCCCCAGCATTTT. Translated: CASSLPTGGSQPQHF. This chain joins TRBV28 and TRBJ1-5; the D gene is possibly TRBD1 (6 bases). The germline V gene encodes CDR1 MDHEN and CDR2 SYDVKM. The V gene lost 6 bases and the J gene lost 6 bases, with 18 bases spanning the gap. The CDR3 is 15 residues long.

This clone was counted only a few times. The CDR3 coding sequence is TGTGCCAGCAGGACAGGCATCTTCTCTGGAAACACCATATATTTT. The encoded protein is CASRTGIFSGNTIYF. The chain joins TRBV2 to TRBJ1-3, with D tentatively TRBD1 (6 bases). V dropped 6 bases and J dropped 0 bases, with 12 bases sitting between them. Germline V gene lookup returns CDR1 SNHLY and CDR2 FYNNEI. This CDR3 spans 15 amino acids.

V gene TRBV27 combines with J gene TRBJ1-2; D call uncertain. Germline loops: CDR1 MNHEY, CDR2 SMNVEV (reference sequence). The CDR3 is made up of 15 amino acids. Trimming removed 4 bases from V and 4 bases from J, with 16 bases in between. The CDR3 sequence: CASSSSTGVSYGYTF. The CDR3 DNA sequence: TGTGCCAGCAGTTCCAGTACCGGGGTATCCTATGGCTACACCTTC.

This chain joins TRBV7-8 and TRBJ1-2, with 10 bases that match TRBD1. This CDR3 contains 17 residues. Germline assignment: CDR1 SGHVS and CDR2 FQNEAQ. V lost 0 bases to trimming and J lost 7 bases; unmatched junction nucleotides: 11. The CDR3 loop reads CASSLAATPGQGFGYTF. The CDR3 DNA reads TGTGCCAGCAGCTTAGCCGCAACTCCGGGACAGGGGTTTGGCTACACCTTC.

The chain couples TRBV19 to TRBJ1-6; tentatively, D is TRBD1 (6 bases). V was pared by 5 bases and J by 7 bases, with 21 bases between. Per germline, CDR1 LNHDA and CDR2 SQIVND (reference sequence). The CDR3 is 17 amino acids. CDR3 amino acids: CASSRGYRTVTNSPLHF. The CDR3, as DNA: TGTGCCAGTAGTCGGGGTTACCGGACAGTTACCAATTCACCCCTCCACTTT.

The chain is built from TRBV28 and TRBJ1-2; perhaps TRBD1 as D (5 bases). There are 12 residues in the CDR3. CDR1 is MDHEN, CDR2 SYDVKM, per germline. V was shortened by 11 bases and J by 0 bases, with 10 bases between the two germline ends. This CDR3 is CAGGGPNYGYTF. The CDR3 DNA is TGTGCCGGGGGAGGACCTAACTATGGCTACACCTTC.

V gene TRBV6-2 or TRBV6-3 combines with J gene TRBJ2-1, with D possibly TRBD1 on 6 matching bases. This CDR3 region has 15 residues. With 5 bases removed from V and 4 bases from J, the gap between germline ends came to 15 bases. CDR1 MNHEY and CDR2 SVGEGT come from the germline V gene. In DNA form, the CDR3 reads TGTGCCAGCAGTCATCAGGGGTCAGGGTACAATGAGCAGTTCTTC. It is translated as CASSHQGSGYNEQFF.